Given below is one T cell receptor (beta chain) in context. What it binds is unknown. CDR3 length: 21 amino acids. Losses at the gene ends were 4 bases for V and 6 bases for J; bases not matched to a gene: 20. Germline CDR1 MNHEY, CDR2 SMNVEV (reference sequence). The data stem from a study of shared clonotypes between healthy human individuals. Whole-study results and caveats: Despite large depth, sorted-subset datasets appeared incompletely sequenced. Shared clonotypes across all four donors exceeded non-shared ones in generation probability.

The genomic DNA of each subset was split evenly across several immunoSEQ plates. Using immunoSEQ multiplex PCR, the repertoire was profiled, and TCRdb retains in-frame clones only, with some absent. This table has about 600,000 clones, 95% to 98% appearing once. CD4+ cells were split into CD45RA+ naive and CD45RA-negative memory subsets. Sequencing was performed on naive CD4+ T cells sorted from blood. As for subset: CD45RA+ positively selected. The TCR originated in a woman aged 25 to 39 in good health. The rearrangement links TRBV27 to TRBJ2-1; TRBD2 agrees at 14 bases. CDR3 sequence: CASSSQGLAGVYRRRPNEQFF. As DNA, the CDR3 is TGTGCCAGCAGTTCCCAGGGACTAGCGGGAGTTTACCGGAGGCGGCCCAATGAGCAGTTCTTC.